This passage covers 6 T cell receptor beta chains from one sample sequenced in a study of T cell responses to AZD1222 COVID-19 vaccine. Measured with immunoSEQ multiplex PCR; TCRdb has only the in-frame clones, and not every one. This table holds roughly 180,000 clones, 85% to 90% found once. The sequencing here drew on peripheral blood, taken on day 0 of MenACWY control vaccination. The receptors derive from an adult in good health.

The chain has TRBV7-6 and TRBJ1-5; perhaps TRBD1 as D (5 bases). Germline V gene lookup returns CDR1 SGHVS and CDR2 FNYEAQ. This CDR3 is 15 amino acids long. V lost 1 base, J lost 4 bases, and 11 bases lay in between. The CDR3 DNA is TGTGCCAGCAGCTTAGTTGCAGGGAGAAATCAGCCCCAGCATTTT. It specifies CASSLVAGRNQPQHF.

V and J are TRBV19 and TRBJ2-7; maybe TRBD2 (6 bases). Germline CDR1 reads LNHDA; CDR2 reads SQIVND (reference sequence). Trimming removed 4 bases from V and 4 bases from J, with 20 bases in between. The CDR3 is made up of 16 amino acids. This CDR3 is CASSTPEEGLSYEQYF. The CDR3 bases are TGTGCCAGTAGTACTCCCGAGGAGGGGCTCTCTTACGAGCAGTACTTC.

CDR3 protein: CASSLAEFPSYEQYF. For the CDR3, the DNA is TGTGCCAGCAGCCTTGCCGAATTCCCCTCCTACGAGCAGTACTTC. The V and J genes are TRBV7-6 and TRBJ2-7; D unclear. V was clipped by 5 bases and J by 0 bases, with 14 bases between them. Germline V gene lookup returns CDR1 SGHVS and CDR2 FNYEAQ. There are 15 residues in the CDR3.

This clone turned up a few times. The chain carries TRBV15 and TRBJ2-7, with a possible D match to TRBD1 (6 bases). The CDR3 spans 14 residues. Deletions cut 0 bases from V and 3 bases from J, with 9 bases between. CDR1 LNHNV and CDR2 YYDKDF come from the germline V gene (reference sequence). CDR3 amino acids: CATSRDRGYYEQYF. Here the CDR3 DNA reads TGTGCCACCAGCAGAGATAGGGGGTACTACGAGCAGTACTTC. Filled out from reference TRBV15 and TRBJ2-7, the complete variable domain reads DAMVIQNPRYQVTQFGKPVTLSCSQTLNHNVMYWYQQKSSQAPKLLFHYYDKDFNNEADTPDNFQSRRPNTSFCFLDIRSPGLGDTAMYLCATSRDRGYYEQYFGPGTRLTVT.

The gene calls are TRBV5-8 and TRBJ1-1; D is unclear. The germline V gene encodes CDR1 SGHTS and CDR2 YDEGEE. The germline V and J ends were trimmed by 4 bases and 4 bases, with 8 bases remaining between them. This CDR3 spans 12 amino acids. CDR3 sequence (DNA): TGTGCCAGCAGCCACTTGGGCACTGAAGCTTTCTTT. This encodes CASSHLGTEAFF.

The V and J genes are TRBV19 and TRBJ1-6; the match to TRBD1 covers 11 bases. The germline V gene encodes CDR1 LNHDA and CDR2 SQIVND (reference sequence). Unmatched junction bases numbered 11, after V lost 4 bases and J lost 3 bases. The CDR3 extends over 19 amino acids. CDR3 DNA: TGTGCCAGTAGTACCGGGACAGGGGGGAATTACCACTATAATTCACCCCTCCACTTT. Its protein product is CASSTGTGGNYHYNSPLHF.